This T cell receptor beta chain was obtained from a study of shared clonotypes between healthy human individuals. Study outcomes and limitations: Clonotype sharing levels among donors were expected to vary with sequencing depth.

The CDR3 sequence is 15 residues long. Deletions cut 4 bases from V and 7 bases from J, with 16 bases between. Germline lookup yields CDR1 KGHSY and CDR2 FQNENV. Source study methods: ImmunoSEQ only sent back junction sequences with no quality scores, so filtering was done differently. Sequencing used immunoSEQ multiplex PCR; TCRdb keeps in-frame clones, though not all of them. V and J calls and clone size are copied from that table; D and trimming were computed from the DNA. The table includes roughly 2.5 million clones, more than 90% detected once. The sample holds one count of this clone. The antigen is undetermined.

This sequence originates from a man aged 18 to 35 in good health. The sequenced sample was naive CD4+ T cells sorted from blood. Subset reported: CD45RA+ positively selected. The V and J genes are TRBV16 and TRBJ2-2, with TRBD2 as a possible D gene (7 bases). The CDR3 protein is CASSPSGGRIGELFF. CDR3 in DNA: TGTGCCAGCAGCCCCTCGGGGGGCCGCATCGGGGAGCTGTTTTTT.